The next 8 T cell receptor beta chains were all read from a single sample in a study of blood T cell repertoires in COVID-19 (dated by TCRdb to 2018 to 2021). Receptor libraries were prepared by the immunoSEQ multiplex PCR assay. This is the immuneACCESS table as TCRdb keeps it, with only in-frame sequences that have V and J called. A part of the clones is gone; compared with another copy, unresolved V genes explain less than half, and the rest is unexplained. Recorded for this sample are 100,000 to 110,000 clones; roughly 84% of them occurred a single time. The top ten constitute 7.4% of the sample. The sequenced sample was peripheral blood. These receptors were taken from a man aged 25-45 years in a cohort sampled during active COVID-19.

The chain couples TRBV27 to TRBJ2-7; 10 bases agree with TRBD1. V gave up 10 bases and J gave up 5 bases; unmatched junction bases: 11. This CDR3 contains 14 residues. Germline lookup yields CDR1 MNHEY and CDR2 SMNVEV (reference sequence). Here the CDR3 reads CATHRGTGDNEQYF. The CDR3 bases are TGTGCCACCCATAGGGGGACAGGGGATAACGAGCAGTACTTC.

The J gene is TRBJ2-7, the V gene TRBV3-1 (or the pseudogene TRBV3-2), with TRBD2 matching over 7 bases. V lost 4 bases to trimming and J lost 1 base; unmatched junction nucleotides: 13. The CDR3 extends over 17 amino acids. Germline-derived CDR1 and CDR2 are LGHDT and YNNKEL (reference sequence). Here the CDR3 reads CASSPGGTNIRSYEQYF. CDR3 sequence (DNA): TGTGCCAGCAGCCCCGGCGGGACTAATATCCGGTCCTACGAGCAGTACTTC.

The chain joins TRBV2 to TRBJ1-6, with 8 bases lining up with TRBD1. CDR3 length: 13 amino acids. With 6 bases clipped from V and 9 bases from J, the junction kept 4 bases outside the gene matches. The germline V gene encodes CDR1 SNHLY and CDR2 FYNNEI. In DNA, the CDR3 is TGTGCCAGCAGAAGGACAGGGCCTTCACCCCTCCACTTT. Its translation is CASRRTGPSPLHF.

In its sample, this clone was seen once. The chain is built from TRBV28 and TRBJ2-1; D unclear. V was shortened by 3 bases and J by 6 bases, with 3 bases between the two germline ends. CDR1 MDHEN and CDR2 SYDVKM come from the germline V gene. This CDR3 is 11 amino acids long. The CDR3 reads CASSFINEQFF. Here the CDR3 DNA reads TGTGCCAGCAGTTTCATCAATGAGCAGTTCTTC.

The rearrangement joins TRBV4-3 to TRBJ1-2, with 9 bases fitting TRBD1. The ends lost 0 bases at V and 5 bases at J; junction bases unmatched: 4. The germline CDR1 and CDR2 sequences are LGHNA and YSLEER. The CDR3 totals 15 residues. CDR3 sequence: CASSQDWDRAYGYTF. The CDR3 DNA reads as TGCGCCAGCAGCCAAGATTGGGACAGGGCATATGGCTACACCTTC.

The chain combines TRBV6-1 with TRBJ2-5, with no clear D. Trimming shortened V by 1 base and J by 3 bases, and 12 bases separated the two germline ends. The CDR3 contains 15 residues. Germline V gene data show CDR1 as MNHNS and CDR2 as SASEGT. CDR3 residues: CASSEVMGREETQYF. The CDR3 region has the DNA TGTGCCAGCAGTGAAGTAATGGGCCGTGAAGAGACCCAGTACTTC.

In its sample, this clone was seen a few times. The CDR3 loop is CASSPRGGVREAFF. Written as DNA, the CDR3 is TGTGCCAGCAGCCCCCGGGGAGGGGTTAGGGAAGCTTTCTTT. The V call is TRBV11-2, the J call TRBJ1-1, with a tentative D call TRBD1 (5 bases). Trimming shortened V by 5 bases and J by 8 bases, and 18 bases separated the two germline ends. The CDR3 covers 14 residues. The V gene's germline CDR1 is SGHAT and CDR2 FQNNGV.

The sample holds a few counts of this clone. The V call is TRBV19, the J call TRBJ1-6; D is perhaps TRBD1 (5 bases). CDR3 size: 16 residues. Germline V gene sequence: CDR1 LNHDA, CDR2 SQIVND (reference sequence). Trimming removed 6 bases at V and 0 bases at J, with 12 bases between. This CDR3 reads CASRDSQSSYNSPLHF. The DNA for the CDR3 is TGTGCCAGTAGAGACAGCCAAAGCTCCTATAATTCACCCCTCCACTTT.